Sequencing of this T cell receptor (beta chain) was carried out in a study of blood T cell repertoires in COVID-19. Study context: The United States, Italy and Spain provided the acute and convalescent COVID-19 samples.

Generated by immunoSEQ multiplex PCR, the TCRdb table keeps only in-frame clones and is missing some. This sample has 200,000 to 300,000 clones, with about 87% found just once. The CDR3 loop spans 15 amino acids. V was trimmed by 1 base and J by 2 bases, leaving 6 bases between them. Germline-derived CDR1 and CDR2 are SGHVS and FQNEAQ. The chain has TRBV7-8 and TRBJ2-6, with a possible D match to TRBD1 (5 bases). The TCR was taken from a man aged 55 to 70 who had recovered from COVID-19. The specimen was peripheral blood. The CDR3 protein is CASSLDRTGANVLTF. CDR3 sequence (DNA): TGTGCCAGCAGCTTAGACAGGACTGGGGCCAACGTCCTGACTTTC.